The following is a TCR beta chain sequence with its context. Its antigen is still unknown. The sample originates from a study of T-cell reconstitution after alpha-beta-depleted transplantation in children. Study-wide points: It was reported that alpha-beta T cells came from several hundred expanded graft clones (about two months after transplant). The origin of high day-60 TCRbeta diversity in some patients lay in surviving recipient T cells and thymic progenitors. A year had passed since transplant, and T-cell counts and diversity by then came mostly from newly produced T cells.

Unique molecular identifiers were incorporated when the TCRbeta library was constructed. TCRdb re-called the PCR reads through MiXCR, storing one row per CDR3 protein. The top ten clones hold 0.79% of a sample with around 670,000 distinct CDR3 sequences, about an eighth of them seen once. V was shortened by 7 bases and J by 3 bases, with 12 bases between the two germline ends. Per germline, CDR1 MNHEY and CDR2 SMNVEV (reference sequence). CDR3 length: 14 amino acids. This TCR derives from a girl aged 2-10 years with congenital amegakaryocytic thrombocytopenia, due to receive a stem cell transplant. The rearrangement links TRBV27 to TRBJ2-2; D is unresolved. The source was PBMCs, collected before TCRalphabeta/CD19-depleted stem cell transplant. CDR3 in DNA: TGTGCCAGCACGAGTCACGAATACACCGGGGAGCTGTTTTTT. Protein product: CASTSHEYTGELFF.